Sequencing of this T cell receptor beta chain was carried out in a study of regulatory T cells in long-lasting Graves disease. Study conclusions and caveats: Preferential use of TRBV28, TRBJ1-2 and TRBJ2-5 was seen in persistent disease. Blood alone, not thyroid tissue, was studied.

This clonotype was counted a few times. Antigen specificity is unknown. V shed 1 base and J shed 5 bases, with 12 bases lying between them. The CDR3 runs to 14 residues. Germline CDR1 is MGHRA and CDR2 is YSYEKL. Researchers made TCR beta libraries by using iRepertoire HTBI primers and running Arm-PCR on CDR3 regions. TCRdb redid the calling of the multiplex PCR reads with MiXCR, one entry per CDR3 protein. The table shows 390,000 or so distinct CDR3 sequences, with 20% to 25% occurring only once. The time point was: persistent/refractory GD, antithyroid drugs over 5 years with positive TRAb. From RNA extracted from PBMCs, the TCR library was made.

The material was peripheral blood mononuclear cells (PBMCs), obtained when the disease was refractory, from a patient treated with antithyroid drugs. The receptor comes from a woman between 40 and 55 years old with Graves disease. The chain joins TRBV4-1 to TRBJ2-7, with TRBD2 as a possible D gene (6 bases). The CDR3, as DNA: TGCGCCAGCAGCCAAGTCCGGGGGAGTAACGAGCAGTACTTC. It codes for CASSQVRGSNEQYF.